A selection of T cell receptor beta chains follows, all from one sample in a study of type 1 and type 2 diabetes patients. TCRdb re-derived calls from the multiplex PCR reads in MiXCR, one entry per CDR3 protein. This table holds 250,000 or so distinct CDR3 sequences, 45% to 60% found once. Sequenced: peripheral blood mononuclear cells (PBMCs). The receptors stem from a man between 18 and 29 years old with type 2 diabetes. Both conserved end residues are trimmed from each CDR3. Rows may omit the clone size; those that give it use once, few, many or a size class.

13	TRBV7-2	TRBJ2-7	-	ASSLFGTEIYEQY
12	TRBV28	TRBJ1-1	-	ATQAGPLNTEAF
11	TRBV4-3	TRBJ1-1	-	ASSQDRPSEAF
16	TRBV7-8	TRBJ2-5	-	ASKVGRAGSPLQETQY
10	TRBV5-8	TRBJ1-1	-	ARQDLNTEAF
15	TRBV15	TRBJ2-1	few	ATSREGSSPLYNEQF
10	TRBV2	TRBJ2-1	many	VSNLEYNEQF
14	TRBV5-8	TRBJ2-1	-	ASSPVLVSVRREQF
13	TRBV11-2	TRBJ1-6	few	ASSLGTGGGSPLH
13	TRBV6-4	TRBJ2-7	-	ASSGTSGSFHEQY
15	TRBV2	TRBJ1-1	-	ASRMGTRTPNPPEAF
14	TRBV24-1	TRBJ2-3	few	ATSDPGLARADTQY
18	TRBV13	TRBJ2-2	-	ASSSLLAGGVTAGAGELF
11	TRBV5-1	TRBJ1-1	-	ASSLARTTEAF
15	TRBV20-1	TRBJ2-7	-	SARLSTPGTQHYEQY
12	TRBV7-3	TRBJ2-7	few	ASSAGTGDYEQY
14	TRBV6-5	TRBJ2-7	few	ASSLDRDRGRWEQY
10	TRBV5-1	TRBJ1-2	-	ASSFATYGYT
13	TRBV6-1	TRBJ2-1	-	ASSDLAGVYNEQF
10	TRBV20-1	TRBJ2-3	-	SAHLGGDTQY
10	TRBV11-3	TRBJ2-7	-	ASSSGSRQQY
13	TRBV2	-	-	ASAVGGAGYKTQY
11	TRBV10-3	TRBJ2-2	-	AISNQSTGELF
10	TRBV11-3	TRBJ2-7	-	ASSPDYYEQY
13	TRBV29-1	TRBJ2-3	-	SVPRKASSTDTQY
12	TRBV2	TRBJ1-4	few	ASSGTAGSEKLF
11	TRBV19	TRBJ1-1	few	ASSITPPTEAF
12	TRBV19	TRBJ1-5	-	ASQIVGSNQPQH
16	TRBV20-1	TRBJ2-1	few	SASQTSGEWASYNEQF
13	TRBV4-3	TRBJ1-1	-	ASSLLPDRNTEAF
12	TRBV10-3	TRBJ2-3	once	AIATAGVPDTQY
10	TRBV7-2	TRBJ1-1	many	ASRKGGSEAF
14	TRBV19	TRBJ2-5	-	ASSIDWGNYQETQY